This TCR beta chain came from a study of blood T cell repertoires in COVID-19. V lost 0 bases to trimming and J lost 8 bases; unmatched junction nucleotides: 0. The CDR3 runs to 12 residues. Germline V CDR1 and CDR2: SQVTM, ANQGSEA. Only in-frame clones appear in the TCRdb table, and some are missing; sequencing was by immunoSEQ multiplex PCR. The sample includes 330,000 or so clones, about 87% seen only once; the top ten take about 5%. Sequencing input: PBMCs or T cells enriched from blood (not recorded which). V gene TRBV29-1 combines with J gene TRBJ1-4, with 7 nucleotides matching TRBD1. The clonotype originates from a man aged 25-40 years who had recovered from COVID-19. The CDR3 reads CSVEEGGEKLFF. The CDR3 bases are TGCAGCGTTGAAGAAGGGGGCGAAAAACTGTTTTTT.